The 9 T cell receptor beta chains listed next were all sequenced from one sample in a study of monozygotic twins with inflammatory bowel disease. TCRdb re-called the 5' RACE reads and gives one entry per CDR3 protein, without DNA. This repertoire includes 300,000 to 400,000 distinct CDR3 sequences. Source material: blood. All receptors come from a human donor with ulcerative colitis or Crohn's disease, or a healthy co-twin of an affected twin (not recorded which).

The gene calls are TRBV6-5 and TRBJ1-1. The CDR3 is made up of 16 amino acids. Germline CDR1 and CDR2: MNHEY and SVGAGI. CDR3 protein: CASSYSRRQQNTEAFF.

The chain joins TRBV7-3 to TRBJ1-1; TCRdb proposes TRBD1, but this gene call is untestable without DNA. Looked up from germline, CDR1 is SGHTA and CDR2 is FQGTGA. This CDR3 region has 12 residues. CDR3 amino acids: CASSLYQGKAFF. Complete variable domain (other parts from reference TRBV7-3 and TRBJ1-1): GAGVSQTPSNKVTEKGKYVELRCDPISGHTALYWYRQSLGQGPEFLIYFQGTGAADDSGLPNDRFFAVRPEGSVSTLKIQRTERGDSAVYLCASSLYQGKAFFGQGTRLTVV.

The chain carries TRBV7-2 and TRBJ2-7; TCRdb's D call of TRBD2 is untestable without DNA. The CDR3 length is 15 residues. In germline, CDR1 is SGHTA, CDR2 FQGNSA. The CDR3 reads CASSLGGASTSEQYF. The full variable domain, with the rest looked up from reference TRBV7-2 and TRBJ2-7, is GAGVSQSPSNKVTEKGKDVELRCDPISGHTALYWYRQSLGQGLEFLIYFQGNSAPDKSGLPSDRFSAERTGGSVSTLTIQRTQQEDSAVYLCASSLGGASTSEQYFGPGTRLTVT.

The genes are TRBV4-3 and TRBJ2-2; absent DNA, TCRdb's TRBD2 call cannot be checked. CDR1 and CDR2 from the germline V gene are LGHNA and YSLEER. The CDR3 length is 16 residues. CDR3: CASSQEGHRDTGELFF.

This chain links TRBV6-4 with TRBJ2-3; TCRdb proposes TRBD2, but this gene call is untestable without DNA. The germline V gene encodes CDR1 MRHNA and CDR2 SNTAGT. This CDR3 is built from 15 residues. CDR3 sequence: CASSVLAGGPDTQYF.

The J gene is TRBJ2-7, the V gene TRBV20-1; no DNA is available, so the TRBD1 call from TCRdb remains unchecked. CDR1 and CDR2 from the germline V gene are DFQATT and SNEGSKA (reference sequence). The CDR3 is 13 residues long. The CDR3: CSAIDSPTEEQYF.

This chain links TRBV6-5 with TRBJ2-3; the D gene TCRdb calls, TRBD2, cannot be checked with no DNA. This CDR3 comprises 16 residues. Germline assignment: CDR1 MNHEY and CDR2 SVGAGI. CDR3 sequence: CASSYSGLAGGLTQYF.

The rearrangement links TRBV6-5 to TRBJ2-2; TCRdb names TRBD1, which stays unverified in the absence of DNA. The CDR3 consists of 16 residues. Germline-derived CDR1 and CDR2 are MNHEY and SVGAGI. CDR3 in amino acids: CASSYRDRVGPGELFF.

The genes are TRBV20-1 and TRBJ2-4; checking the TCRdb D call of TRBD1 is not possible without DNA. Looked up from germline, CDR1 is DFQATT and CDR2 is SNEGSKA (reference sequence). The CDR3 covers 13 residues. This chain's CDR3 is CSVRQGVENIQYF.